These T cell receptor beta chains were read from a single sample in a study of CD8 T cells in ankylosing spondylitis. Each CDR3 protein is one row after TCRdb ran MiXCR on the 5' RACE reads. The table lists some 340,000 distinct CDR3 sequences, roughly 15% of them singletons. Sequenced input: blood, either unsorted or a sorted T cell fraction (not recorded which). These receptors were taken from a male donor with ankylosing spondylitis or in good health (not recorded which). The CDR3 runs from the conserved cysteine through the conserved F or W. The order of the fields is J gene, D gene, clone size, V gene, CDR3 protein, CDR3 DNA. The D gene is left open where the match is weak. The size of a clone is reported for some rows only, either as once, few or many, or as a class for expanded clones.

TRBJ2-2,-,many,TRBV5-1,CASSLDRATGELFF,TGCGCCAGCAGCTTGGACAGGGCAACCGGGGAGCTGTTTTTT
TRBJ2-1,TRBD2,few,TRBV5-1,CASSNLAGVGYNEQFF,TGCGCCAGCAGCAACCTAGCGGGAGTGGGTTACAATGAGCAGTTCTTC
TRBJ1-2,-,-,TRBV7-9,CASSLTRANYGYTF,TGTGCCAGCAGCTTGACGCGGGCTAACTATGGCTACACCTTC
TRBJ2-1,-,few,TRBV4-2,CASSQGGLNNEQFF,TGTGCCAGCAGCCAAGGGGGCCTTAACAATGAGCAGTTCTTC
TRBJ2-3,-,-,TRBV12-3/TRBV12-4,CASSLGDPPRGQYF,TGTGCCAGCAGCCTCGGGGACCCCCCCCGGGGGCAGTATTTT
TRBJ2-2,-,few,TRBV7-9,CASSHWDSPGTGELFF,TGTGCCAGCAGCCACTGGGACTCCCCGGGAACCGGGGAGCTGTTTTTT
TRBJ2-2,-,few,TRBV30,CAWSPAGTSTGELFF,TGTGCCTGGAGTCCCGCTGGGACCTCCACCGGGGAGCTGTTTTTT
TRBJ2-7,TRBD1,few,TRBV12-3/TRBV12-4,CASTKTGGVSIYEQYF,TGTGCCAGCACCAAGACAGGGGGCGTGAGTATTTACGAGCAGTACTTC
TRBJ2-7,-,-,TRBV11-2,CASSLEAGSGEQYF,TGTGCCAGCAGCTTAGAGGCGGGGAGCGGCGAGCAGTACTTC
TRBJ2-2,TRBD1,-,TRBV6-1,CASNDPGQGAGELFF,TGTGCCAGCAACGACCCCGGACAGGGGGCCGGGGAGCTGTTTTTT
TRBJ1-4,TRBD1,many,TRBV30,CACSGTGGSRNEKLFF,TGTGCCTGCAGTGGGACAGGGGGGTCTCGGAATGAAAAACTGTTTTTT
TRBJ2-3,TRBD2,few,TRBV12-3/TRBV12-4,CASSLAGGNTDTQYF,TGTGCCAGCAGTTTGGCGGGGGGGAACACAGATACGCAGTATTTT
TRBJ1-1,-,few,TRBV25-1,CASSEWGREGVAEAFF,TGTGCCAGCAGTGAATGGGGCAGGGAGGGGGTTGCTGAAGCTTTCTTT
TRBJ2-4,TRBD2,few,TRBV20-1,CSADGVSGKENIQYF,TGCAGTGCTGACGGGGTTAGCGGGAAGGAAAACATTCAGTACTTC
TRBJ2-5,TRBD1,-,TRBV7-9,CASSWPRQGAGETQYF,TGTGCCAGCAGCTGGCCCCGACAGGGGGCAGGAGAGACCCAGTACTTC
TRBJ1-4,-,many,TRBV20-1,CSAPNRVGEKLFF,TGCAGTGCCCCCAACAGGGTAGGCGAAAAACTGTTTTTT
TRBJ1-5,-,few,TRBV20-1,CSARRAQGMADQPQHF,TGCAGTGCTAGAAGGGCTCAGGGGATGGCGGATCAGCCCCAGCATTTT
TRBJ2-7,TRBD2,-,TRBV10-3,CAISEREGYEQYF,TGTGCCATCAGTGAGCGGGAGGGATACGAGCAGTACTTC
TRBJ1-2,-,few,TRBV5-5,CASSHAATGTNYGYTF,TGTGCCAGCAGCCACGCGGCGACAGGAACTAACTATGGCTACACCTTC
TRBJ2-3,TRBD2,few,TRBV6-5,CASSYTASGRGYTQYF,TGTGCCAGCAGTTACACGGCTAGCGGGAGAGGGTATACGCAGTATTTT
TRBJ2-7,TRBD1,few,TRBV5-1,CASSLGQGANEQYF,TGCGCCAGCAGCTTGGGACAGGGGGCAAACGAGCAGTACTTC
TRBJ1-1,-,-,TRBV5-1,CASSLPPGASMNTEAFF,TGCGCCAGCAGCTTACCTCCCGGGGCCAGCATGAACACTGAAGCTTTCTTT
TRBJ2-3,-,-,TRBV27,CASSFLRGTQYF,TGTGCCAGCAGTTTCCTCAGGGGTACGCAGTATTTT
TRBJ2-1,TRBD2,-,TRBV5-1,CASKLGLQEGNEQFF,TGCGCCAGCAAACTGGGACTACAAGAGGGCAATGAGCAGTTCTTC
TRBJ1-5,-,-,TRBV6-5,CASSSTPASSSNQPQHF,TGTGCCAGCAGTTCAACTCCGGCCTCGAGTAGCAATCAGCCCCAGCATTTT
TRBJ1-4,-,-,TRBV20-1,CSARGVTNEKLFF,TGCAGTGCTAGAGGGGTAACTAATGAAAAACTGTTTTTT
TRBJ2-2,-,-,TRBV7-9,CASSLGGQGLNTGELFF,TGTGCCAGCAGCTTAGGCGGGCAAGGCCTTAACACCGGGGAGCTGTTTTTT
TRBJ2-4,TRBD1,many,TRBV5-5,CASSFDRVGLRYF,TGTGCCAGCAGCTTCGACAGGGTCGGCCTTCGGTACTTC
TRBJ2-1,TRBD1,-,TRBV4-1,CASSQVIVDRVNEQFF,TGCGCCAGCAGCCAAGTAATCGTAGACAGGGTCAATGAGCAGTTCTTC
TRBJ1-5,TRBD1,few,TRBV19,CASTTDRGEQPQHF,TGTGCCAGTACCACCGACAGGGGTGAGCAGCCCCAGCATTTT
TRBJ2-3,-,few,TRBV7-8,CASSLESGRFIADTQYF,TGTGCCAGCAGCCTGGAGTCGGGGCGCTTTATCGCAGATACGCAGTATTTT
TRBJ1-1,-,few,TRBV7-2,CASSQTAGGVTEAFF,TGTGCCAGCAGTCAGACAGCCGGAGGGGTCACTGAAGCTTTCTTT
TRBJ1-2,TRBD1,-,TRBV4-1,CASSQVDRALGYTF,TGCGCCAGCAGCCAAGTAGACAGGGCTCTTGGCTACACCTTC
TRBJ2-4,TRBD2,many,TRBV20-1,CSARVAGGPGKNIQYF,TGCAGTGCTAGGGTAGCGGGAGGGCCGGGCAAAAACATTCAGTACTTC
TRBJ1-6,-,many,TRBV29-1,CSVLDKGGSPLHF,TGCAGCGTCCTTGACAAGGGCGGATCACCCCTCCACTTT
TRBJ1-1,TRBD1,-,TRBV6-4,CASSRTIQGETEAFF,TGTGCCAGCAGTCGTACTATACAGGGGGAGACTGAAGCTTTCTTT
TRBJ2-5,-,-,TRBV11-2,CASSRLDRWGETQYF,TGTGCCAGCAGCCGCCTTGATAGGTGGGGGGAGACCCAGTACTTC
TRBJ2-1,-,many,TRBV12-3/TRBV12-4,CASSLREGLGGGVEQFF,TGTGCCAGCAGTTTAAGGGAGGGGCTAGGAGGGGGAGTTGAGCAGTTCTTC
TRBJ1-1,-,-,TRBV29-1,CSVGDRMNTEAFF,TGCAGCGTTGGTGACAGGATGAACACTGAAGCTTTCTTT
TRBJ2-1,-,many,TRBV12-3/TRBV12-4,CASTLRGKDEQFF,TGTGCCAGCACGCTTAGGGGCAAGGATGAGCAGTTCTTC
TRBJ1-5,TRBD1,many,TRBV12-3/TRBV12-4,CASSDGDSNQPQHF,TGTGCCAGCAGTGACGGGGACAGTAATCAGCCCCAGCATTTT